Each of the 20 T cell receptor beta chains below was sequenced from the same sample in a study of control samples from healthy donors and cancer patients. This table comes from immunoSEQ multiplex PCR, and its TCRdb copy is limited to in-frame clones, with some not included. The sample consists of about 130,000 clones, around 92% of them appearing once. The sequenced material came from PBMCs. The receptors were sampled from a man older than 75 with head and neck cancer.

This clone was counted once. V gene TRBV7-2 combines with J gene TRBJ1-1; no clear D. Germline CDR1 reads SGHTA; CDR2 reads FQGNSA. V lost 5 bases and J 7 bases, leaving 20 bases between the germline ends. The CDR3 extends over 15 amino acids. In DNA form, the CDR3 reads TGTGCCAGCAGCCAATCACTCAGGCACGACCGTGAAGCTTTCTTT. Translating it yields CASSQSLRHDREAFF. The complete variable domain, with remaining parts taken from reference TRBV7-2 and TRBJ1-1, reads GAGVSQSPSNKVTEKGKDVELRCDPISGHTALYWYRQSLGQGLEFLIYFQGNSAPDKSGLPSDRFSAERTGGSVSTLTIQRTQQEDSAVYLCASSQSLRHDREAFFGQGTRLTVV.

This clone occurred once. The chain couples TRBV5-1 to TRBJ1-1; weak D call: TRBD1 (6 bases). Per the germline V gene, CDR1 is SGHRS and CDR2 is YFSETQ. The CDR3 covers 14 residues. V lost 5 bases and J 4 bases, leaving 15 bases between the germline ends. CDR3 protein: CASSFQGKSTEAFF. DNA of the CDR3: TGCGCCAGCAGTTTTCAGGGGAAGAGCACTGAAGCTTTCTTT.

J is TRBJ2-2 and V is TRBV5-1, with TRBD1 matching over 8 bases. Germline V gene data show CDR1 as SGHRS and CDR2 as YFSETQ. V shed 4 bases and J 5 bases; nucleotides not matched to a gene: 7. The CDR3 has 15 residues. The CDR3 reads CASSPTTGDTGELFF. The CDR3 nucleotides read TGCGCCAGCAGCCCTACGACAGGGGATACCGGGGAGCTGTTTTTT.

The rearrangement links TRBV4-3 to TRBJ1-2; D may be TRBD1 (5 bases). The CDR3 contains 16 residues. Per germline, CDR1 LGHNA and CDR2 YSLEER. V shed 2 bases and J shed 4 bases, with 17 bases lying between them. The CDR3 here is CASSQRVGGTAYGYTF. In nucleotides, the CDR3 is TGCGCCAGCAGCCAACGGGTAGGTGGGACTGCCTATGGCTACACCTTC.

The chain links TRBV15 to TRBJ1-2, with a weak D call TRBD1 (6 bases). CDR3 length equals 15 residues. The germline V and J ends were trimmed by 0 bases and 6 bases, with 14 bases remaining between them. Germline CDR1 LNHNV, CDR2 YYDKDF (reference sequence). CDR3 nucleotides: TGTGCCACCAGCAGAGAGGTAAGGGGGTCGCATGGCTACACCTTC. This gives the protein CATSREVRGSHGYTF.

In the case of this clone: Other nucleotide sequences in the sample specify the same CDR3. J is TRBJ2-7 and V is TRBV11-3, with 8 bases identical to TRBD2. Germline V gives CDR1 SGHNT, CDR2 YENEEA. The CDR3 has 13 amino acids. J gave up 4 bases and V 2 bases, and 1 base lay outside the gene matches. The chain's CDR3 is CASSLSGSYEQYF. CDR3 in DNA: TGTGCCAGCAGCTTAAGCGGGAGTTACGAGCAGTACTTC.

This chain links TRBV7-9 with TRBJ1-4; no reliable D call. The CDR3 totals 10 residues. Per germline, CDR1 SEHNR and CDR2 FQNEAQ (reference sequence). V shed 10 bases and J shed 8 bases, with 8 bases lying between them. The CDR3 reads CATEGEKLFF. CDR3 nucleotides: TGTGCCACCGAGGGAGAAAAACTGTTTTTT.

The chain couples TRBV6-2 or TRBV6-3 to TRBJ2-3; D unresolved. This CDR3 region has 11 residues. The germline V gene has CDR1 MNHEY and CDR2 SVGEGT. V lost 5 bases and J 2 bases, leaving 2 bases between the germline ends. The CDR3 region has the DNA TGTGCCAGCAGTAACACAGATACGCAGTATTTT. This translates into CASSNTDTQYF.

The V call is TRBV24-1, the J call TRBJ2-2, with TRBD1 matching 12 bases. The ends lost 2 bases at V and 10 bases at J; junction bases unmatched: 10. CDR1 and CDR2 (germline): KGHDR, SFDVKD. CDR3 length equals 17 residues. CDR3 residues: CATSDSRRDRGPMELFF. In nucleotides, the CDR3 is TGTGCCACCAGTGATTCCCGCCGGGACAGGGGGCCGATGGAGCTGTTTTTT.

The V and J genes are TRBV11-2 and TRBJ2-1, with a possible D match to TRBD2 (5 bases). V dropped 6 bases and J dropped 5 bases, with 11 bases sitting between them. Germline lookup yields CDR1 SGHAT and CDR2 FQNNGV. There are 13 residues in the CDR3. The CDR3 DNA follows: TGTGCCAGCAGGTCCCCCGGGGACAATGAGCAGTTCTTC. Protein: CASRSPGDNEQFF.

This chain joins TRBV21-1 and TRBJ2-7; the D segment call TRBD2 is taken from the table without a DNA check. TRBV21-1 is annotated as a pseudogene. The CDR3 spans 16 residues. CDR3 in DNA: TGTGCCAGCAGCCCTCCGACTAGCGGGGAGCCATACGAGCAGTACTTC. Protein: CASSPPTSGEPYEQYF.

The chain joins TRBV7-6 to TRBJ2-3, with TRBD2 as a possible D gene (5 bases). The CDR3 has 16 residues. V shed 2 bases and J shed 0 bases, with 12 bases lying between them. Germline loops: CDR1 SGHVS, CDR2 FNYEAQ. The CDR3 DNA follows: TGTGCCAGCAGCTTAAATATCGGGGAGAGCACAGATACGCAGTATTTT. It encodes CASSLNIGESTDTQYF.

This chain connects TRBV19 to TRBJ2-3; 7 nucleotides align to TRBD2. The CDR3 has 15 residues. Germline lookup yields CDR1 LNHDA and CDR2 SQIVND (reference sequence). The trim removed 2 bases at V and 3 bases at J, leaving 5 bases unmatched. This chain's CDR3 is CASSISRTRTDTQYF. The CDR3 DNA is TGTGCCAGTAGTATATCGCGGACTAGAACAGATACGCAGTATTTT.

This chain joins TRBV6-5 and TRBJ1-2, with TRBD1 matching 8 bases. In germline, CDR1 is MNHEY, CDR2 SVGAGI. The V and J ends lost 7 bases and 8 bases, in that order; junction bases with no gene match: 9. The CDR3 loop spans 13 amino acids. The CDR3 region is CASTRTGREGYTF. CDR3 bases: TGTGCCAGCACACGGACAGGGCGAGAAGGCTACACCTTC.

V and J are TRBV19 and TRBJ2-7; D is possibly TRBD1 (5 bases). V was pared by 4 bases and J by 2 bases, with 12 bases between. Germline V gives CDR1 LNHDA, CDR2 SQIVND (reference sequence). The CDR3 sequence is 14 residues long. CDR3 amino acids: CASSTYRSTYEQYF. CDR3 in DNA: TGTGCCAGTAGTACCTACAGGTCTACCTACGAGCAGTACTTC.

The chain's CDR3 is CASSPSGYSYNEQFF. CDR3 DNA: TGTGCCAGCTCACCATCAGGGTACTCCTACAATGAGCAGTTCTTC. The chain combines TRBV18 with TRBJ2-1; possible D gene TRBD1, 5 bases. CDR1 is KGHSH, CDR2 LQKENI, per germline. V was shortened by 2 bases and J by 0 bases, with 8 bases between the two germline ends. CDR3 length equals 15 residues.

The chain is built from TRBV25-1 and TRBJ1-5; no clear D. The CDR3 is 13 amino acids. Between the trimmed V and J ends, which lost 7 bases and 4 bases, there was a span of 11 bases. CDR1 and CDR2 (germline): MGHDK, SYGVNS. As DNA, the CDR3 is TGTGCCAGCACCCCAGGAGGGAATCAGCCCCAGCATTTT. It translates to CASTPGGNQPQHF.

This clone has only one observation. The J gene is TRBJ1-4, the V gene TRBV9; D is possibly TRBD1 (6 bases). Looked up from germline, CDR1 is SGDLS and CDR2 is YYNGEE. The CDR3 is 18 amino acids. Trimming stripped 4 bases from V and 3 bases from J, with 22 bases between. CDR3 DNA sequence: TGTGCCAGCAGCACCCACCGAACGAAGACAGGAGCTAATGAAAAACTGTTTTTT. As protein: CASSTHRTKTGANEKLFF. The complete variable domain, with remaining parts taken from reference TRBV9 and TRBJ1-4, reads DSGVTQTPKHLITATGQRVTLRCSPRSGDLSVYWYQQSLDQGLQFLIQYYNGEERAKGNILERFSAQQFPDLHSELNLSSLELGDSALYFCASSTHRTKTGANEKLFFGSGTQLSVL.

The V and J genes are TRBV5-1 and TRBJ1-1, with D unresolved. Germline V gene data show CDR1 as SGHRS and CDR2 as YFSETQ. V was cut by 0 bases and J by 5 bases, with 11 bases left in between. This CDR3 region has 14 residues. DNA for the CDR3: TGCGCCAGCAGCTTGGACGGGGTACGGACTGAAGCTTTCTTT. Encoded protein: CASSLDGVRTEAFF.

The chain links TRBV2 to TRBJ2-5; 10 positions match TRBD1. This CDR3 contains 13 residues. J was trimmed by 3 bases and V by 11 bases; bases with no gene match: 6. CDR1 is SNHLY and CDR2 is FYNNEI in the germline V gene. The CDR3, as DNA: TGTGCCGTGGAAGGGACAGGGGAAGAGACCCAGTACTTC. Translation gives CAVEGTGEETQYF.